This TCR beta chain was captured in a study of blood T cell repertoires in COVID-19. Study context: COVID-19 samples, acute and convalescent, were from the United States, Italy and Spain. In each case, the material was cDNA or gDNA derived from T cells, B-cell-depleted T cells, or PBMCs.

This clone was counted once. Assignments of participants to cohorts depended upon their own reported clinical history. As handled by the study authors: Estimation of nucleated cell counts was performed using reference gene primer amplification. Measured with immunoSEQ multiplex PCR; TCRdb has only the in-frame clones, and not every one. V and J calls and clone size come straight from that table; D and trimming were deduced from the DNA. The sample includes about 130,000 clones, roughly four fifths seen only once; the top ten take more than 8.5%. The V and J ends lost 3 bases and 5 bases, in that order; junction bases with no gene match: 7. Germline V gene data show CDR1 as DFQATT and CDR2 as SNEGSKA (reference sequence). The CDR3 totals 14 residues.

The genes are TRBV20-1 and TRBJ1-5, with 7 bases aligning to TRBD1. The sequenced material came from PBMCs or T cells enriched from blood (not recorded which). The receptor was derived from a man in his fifties or sixties who had recovered from COVID-19. DNA of the CDR3: TGCAGTGCTAGTGGGACAGCCGGGTATCAGCCCCAGCATTTT. Amino acids: CSASGTAGYQPQHF.